These T cell receptor beta chains were read from a single sample in a study of memory CD4+ T cells and cytomegalovirus serostatus. Sequencing was performed with immunoSEQ multiplex PCR; in TCRdb, only in-frame clones are kept and a portion is missing. The profile shows some 52,000 clones, around 80% of them singletons. Sequencing used memory CD4+ T cells from blood. The receptors come from an adult in good health and CMV-seropositive. Each CDR3 is given with its conserved first and last residue. A D gene is named only where the DNA matches it firmly. Expanded clones are given a class, and other clones once, few, many or no size at all.

D gene	V gene	J gene	clone size	CDR3 protein	CDR3 DNA
TRBD2	TRBV6-5	TRBJ2-2	-	CASTPGRGVTGELFF	TGTGCCAGCACCCCGGGGCGGGGGGTCACCGGGGAGCTGTTTTTT
-	TRBV30	TRBJ1-5	-	CAWSAPGFWGNQPQHF	TGTGCCTGGAGTGCCCCCGGGTTCTGGGGCAATCAGCCCCAGCATTTT
TRBD2	TRBV10-3	TRBJ2-7	-	CASRGGVSYEQYF	TGTGCCTCCCGCGGGGGGGTGTCCTACGAGCAGTACTTC
-	TRBV15	TRBJ1-4	-	CATSRVSGSGEKLFF	TGTGCCACCAGCAGAGTATCAGGGTCAGGTGAAAAACTGTTTTTT
-	TRBV5-6	TRBJ1-2	-	CASSLFSASLNYGYTF	TGTGCCAGCAGCTTGTTTTCGGCCAGTCTCAACTATGGCTACACCTTC
TRBD2	TRBV5-1	TRBJ2-3	once	CASSLATSGSTDTQYF	TGCGCCAGCAGCTTGGCAACTAGCGGTTCCACAGATACGCAGTATTTT
-	TRBV2	TRBJ1-1	few	CASSLPGPLNTEAFF	TGTGCCAGCAGTCTCCCGGGGCCTCTGAACACTGAAGCTTTCTTT
-	TRBV5-4	TRBJ2-5	-	CASREGQQETQYF	TGTGCCAGCAGAGAAGGACAGCAAGAGACCCAGTACTTC
-	TRBV30	TRBJ1-5	few	CAWSVEGDQPQHF	TGTGCCTGGAGTGTAGAGGGCGATCAGCCCCAGCATTTT
TRBD1	TRBV2	TRBJ2-7	-	CASRETGPTYEQYF	TGTGCCAGCAGAGAGACAGGGCCGACCTACGAGCAGTACTTC
-	TRBV2	TRBJ1-1	-	CASQPQGVAEAFF	TGTGCCAGCCAGCCTCAGGGAGTCGCTGAAGCTTTCTTT
-	TRBV7-2	TRBJ2-1	-	CASSSGRTWLYNEQFF	TGTGCCAGCAGCTCCGGTAGAACATGGCTCTACAATGAGCAGTTCTTC
-	TRBV5-8	TRBJ1-5	-	CASSLGNGGYNQPQHF	TGTGCCAGCAGCTTGGGGAACGGGGGTTACAATCAGCCCCAGCATTTT
-	TRBV18	TRBJ1-5	-	CASSPGTDSNQPQHF	TGTGCCAGCTCACCAGGGACGGATAGCAATCAGCCCCAGCATTTT
-	TRBV2	TRBJ2-6	-	CASRFTGTTGANVLTF	TGTGCCAGCAGGTTCACCGGGACAACTGGGGCCAACGTCCTGACTTTC
-	TRBV7-9	TRBJ2-5	-	CASSFPGGRGETQYF	TGTGCCAGCAGCTTTCCTGGGGGGAGAGGAGAGACCCAGTACTTC
-	TRBV10-2	TRBJ1-1	-	CASTRKQDTEAFF	TGCGCCAGCACGAGAAAACAGGACACTGAAGCTTTCTTT
TRBD2	TRBV7-8	TRBJ2-7	-	CASSSSGSGYEQYF	TGTGCCAGCAGTTCTAGCGGGAGCGGCTACGAGCAGTACTTC
-	TRBV5-3	TRBJ2-1	-	CARSILTGPPKSDEQFF	TGTGCCAGAAGCATACTAACAGGGCCCCCTAAGTCCGATGAGCAGTTCTTC
-	TRBV6-1	TRBJ1-1	medium-sized	CASKRGTSTEAFF	TGTGCCAGCAAAAGGGGGACGAGCACTGAAGCTTTCTTT
TRBD2	TRBV7-2	TRBJ2-3	-	CASSRGPSGGTDTQYF	TGTGCCAGCAGCCGGGGCCCGAGCGGGGGCACAGATACGCAGTATTTT
-	TRBV30	TRBJ2-3	-	CAWTQFSTDTQYF	TGTGCCTGGACACAGTTTAGCACAGATACGCAGTATTTT
-	TRBV5-1	TRBJ1-5	few	CASSTDGNQPQHF	TGCGCCAGCAGCACGGACGGGAATCAGCCCCAGCATTTT
-	TRBV4-2	TRBJ2-2	few	CASSQGNRANTGELFF	TGTGCCAGCAGCCAAGGGAACAGGGCGAACACCGGGGAGCTGTTTTTT
TRBD2	TRBV9	TRBJ2-1	-	CASSVVGGGAGNEQFF	TGTGCCAGCAGCGTAGTGGGCGGGGGGGCCGGGAATGAGCAGTTCTTC
-	TRBV6-1	TRBJ1-2	-	CASINSGTWGDYTF	TGTGCCAGCATTAATTCCGGGACCTGGGGAGACTACACCTTC
-	TRBV6-5	TRBJ1-3	-	CASSYGGTGNTIYF	TGTGCCAGCAGTTACGGGGGCACTGGAAACACCATATATTTT
-	TRBV30	TRBJ2-1	-	CAWSGIYGEQFF	TGTGCCTGGAGTGGAATTTACGGTGAGCAGTTCTTC
TRBD1	TRBV7-9	TRBJ2-7	-	CASSTEGQGSTEQYF	TGTGCCAGCAGCACCGAGGGACAGGGGAGTACGGAGCAGTACTTC
-	TRBV28	TRBJ2-5	once	CASSLTREAPPQYF	TGTGCCAGCAGTTTGACGAGGGAGGCCCCTCCCCAGTACTTC
TRBD2	TRBV7-2	TRBJ2-5	-	CASSPGTRNQETQYF	TGTGCCAGCAGCCCCGGGACTAGGAACCAAGAGACCCAGTACTTC
-	TRBV7-2	TRBJ2-5	-	CASSQMIGQETQYF	TGTGCCAGCAGCCAGATGATCGGGCAAGAGACCCAGTACTTC
-	TRBV6-1	TRBJ2-5	-	CASSEAGRGGETQYF	TGTGCCAGCAGTGAAGCCGGCAGGGGTGGAGAGACCCAGTACTTC
-	TRBV7-9	TRBJ1-1	-	CASSQDTGTEAFF	TGCGCCAGCAGCCAAGATACCGGCACTGAAGCTTTCTTT
TRBD2	TRBV2	TRBJ2-2	-	CASSESGLVAGELFF	TGTGCCAGCAGTGAATCCGGACTAGTAGCCGGGGAGCTGTTTTTT
TRBD1	TRBV18	TRBJ1-5	-	CASSPDRARNQPQHF	TGTGCCAGCTCTCCCGACAGGGCCCGCAATCAGCCCCAGCATTTT
-	TRBV7-9	TRBJ2-5	-	CASSFPEQGETQYF	TGTGCCAGCAGCTTTCCGGAGCAAGGGGAGACCCAGTACTTC
TRBD2	TRBV29-1	TRBJ2-7	-	CSVGLAHEQYF	TGCAGCGTAGGACTAGCTCACGAGCAGTACTTC
TRBD1	TRBV10-3	TRBJ2-3	-	CAISEGDRAYSTDTQYF	TGTGCCATCAGTGAGGGGGACAGGGCTTACTCTACAGATACGCAGTATTTT
-	TRBV7-6	TRBJ2-1	-	CASSLTLTNNEQFF	TGTGCCAGCAGCTTAACACTAACCAACAATGAGCAGTTCTTC
-	TRBV28	TRBJ2-1	-	CASSLEAEGNEQFF	TGTGCCAGCAGTTTAGAAGCGGAGGGGAATGAGCAGTTCTTC
-	TRBV4-2	TRBJ1-4	-	CASSPGGWVNEKLFF	TGTGCCAGCAGCCCTGGGGGATGGGTTAATGAAAAACTGTTTTTT
TRBD1	TRBV27	TRBJ1-6	-	CASRGQGARNSPLHF	TGTGCCAGCAGAGGACAGGGGGCTCGGAATTCACCCCTCCACTTT
-	TRBV28	TRBJ1-5	-	CASSTGTTWQPQHF	TGTGCCAGCAGTACTGGGACGACGTGGCAGCCCCAGCATTTT
-	TRBV19	TRBJ1-2	-	CASSTPVGAGYGYTF	TGTGCCAGTAGCACTCCGGTGGGGGCAGGCTATGGCTACACCTTC
-	TRBV19	TRBJ2-7	-	CASSRGGGVTSYEQYF	TGTGCCAGTAGTCGAGGAGGCGGGGTAACTTCCTACGAGCAGTACTTC
-	TRBV27	TRBJ2-2	-	CASSLINVNTGELFF	TGTGCCAGCAGTTTAATTAATGTAAACACCGGGGAGCTGTTTTTT
-	TRBV7-3	TRBJ2-7	-	CASSGGVRPYEQYF	TGTGCCAGCAGCGGAGGAGTCCGACCCTACGAGCAGTACTTC
-	TRBV4-2	TRBJ1-1	-	CASSQDRLVGTEAFF	TGTGCCAGCAGCCAAGATCGTCTAGTGGGCACTGAAGCTTTCTTT
TRBD2	TRBV5-1	TRBJ2-1	-	CASSLGLAGPYNEQFF	TGCGCCAGCAGCTTGGGACTAGCGGGGCCATACAATGAGCAGTTCTTC
TRBD1	TRBV14	TRBJ2-7	-	CASSQTGPSYEQYF	TGTGCCAGCAGCCAGACAGGGCCCTCCTACGAGCAGTACTTC
-	TRBV6-1	TRBJ1-6	-	CASSDALYNSPLHF	TGTGCCAGCAGTGATGCCCTGTATAATTCACCCCTCCACTTT
-	TRBV6-5	TRBJ1-1	-	CASSHVNTEAFF	TGTGCCAGCAGTCATGTGAACACTGAAGCTTTCTTT
TRBD2	TRBV19	TRBJ2-1	-	CASLRPSGSGEQFF	TGTGCCAGTCTCCGGCCCAGCGGGAGCGGGGAGCAGTTCTTC
-	TRBV15	TRBJ2-5	-	CATSRPRTEGGETQYF	TGTGCCACCAGCAGACCTCGGACGGAAGGTGGGGAGACCCAGTACTTC
-	TRBV2	TRBJ2-4	-	CASKGSLAKNIQYF	TGTGCCAGCAAGGGGTCTTTAGCCAAAAACATTCAGTACTTC
-	TRBV7-2	TRBJ1-2	-	CASSLTSYGYTF	TGTGCCAGCAGCTTAACCAGCTATGGCTACACCTTC
-	TRBV27	TRBJ1-3	-	CASTRRGGLKGNTIYF	TGTGCCAGCACCAGACGTGGGGGGCTTAAGGGAAACACCATATATTTT
-	TRBV12-5	TRBJ1-3	few	CASGLVAFGQTDSGNTIYF	TGTGCTAGTGGTTTGGTAGCCTTCGGACAGACGGACTCTGGAAACACCATATATTTT
TRBD1	TRBV5-1	TRBJ2-7	-	CASSFDRVSHEQYF	TGCGCCAGCAGCTTCGACAGGGTTTCCCACGAGCAGTACTTC